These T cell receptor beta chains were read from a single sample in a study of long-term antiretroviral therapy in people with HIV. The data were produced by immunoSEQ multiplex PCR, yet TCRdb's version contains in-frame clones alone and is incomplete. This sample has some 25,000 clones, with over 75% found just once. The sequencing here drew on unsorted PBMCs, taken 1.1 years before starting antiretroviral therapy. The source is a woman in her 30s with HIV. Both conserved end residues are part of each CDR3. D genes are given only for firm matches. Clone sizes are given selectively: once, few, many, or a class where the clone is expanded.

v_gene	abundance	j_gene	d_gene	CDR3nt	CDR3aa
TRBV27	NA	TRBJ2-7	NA	TGTGCCAGCAGTTCCCTCCGCGATCTAGGGGTCTACGAGCAGTACTTC	CASSSLRDLGVYEQYF
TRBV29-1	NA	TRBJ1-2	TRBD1	TGCAGCGTTGCGGGACAGGGGACCCCATGGGGCTACACCTTC	CSVAGQGTPWGYTF
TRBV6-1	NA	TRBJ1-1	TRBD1	TGTGCCAGCAGTGAACAGGGGGCGAGCTTATACACTGAAGCTTTCTTT	CASSEQGASLYTEAFF
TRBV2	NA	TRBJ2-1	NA	TGTGCCAGTGCCGGGATTTACAATGAGCAGTTCTTC	CASAGIYNEQFF
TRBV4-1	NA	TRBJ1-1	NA	TGCGCCAGCAGCCAAAATAGGGGGGACACTGAAGCTTTCTTT	CASSQNRGDTEAFF
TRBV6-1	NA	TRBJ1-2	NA	TGTGCCAGCAGTGATCGGACCCGGGCGAGCTATGGCTACACCTTC	CASSDRTRASYGYTF
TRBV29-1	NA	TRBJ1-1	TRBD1	TGCAGCGTTGGAAACCGGGACAGGGCTCCTGAAGCTTTCTTT	CSVGNRDRAPEAFF
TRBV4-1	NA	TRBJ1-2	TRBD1	TGCGCCAGCAGCCACCAAAGGACAGGGGCTTATGGCTACACCTTC	CASSHQRTGAYGYTF
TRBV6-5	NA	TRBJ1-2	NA	TGTGCCAGCAATTCCGGGTACGGCTACACCTTC	CASNSGYGYTF
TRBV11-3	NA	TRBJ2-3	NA	TGTGCCAGCAGTATCACAGATACGCAGTATTTT	CASSITDTQYF
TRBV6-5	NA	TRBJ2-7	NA	TGTGCCAGCACTCCGACAGGCTCCTACGAGCAGTACTTC	CASTPTGSYEQYF
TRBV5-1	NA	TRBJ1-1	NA	TGCGCCAGCAGCTTGGGTCGGGGGGCCGGGGACACTGAAGCTTTCTTT	CASSLGRGAGDTEAFF
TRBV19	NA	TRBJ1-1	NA	TGTGCCAGTAGTCCACTAACGCGGATGGGCCCTGAAGCTTTCTTT	CASSPLTRMGPEAFF
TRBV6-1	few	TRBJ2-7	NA	TGTGCCAGCAGAAATGCTAGGGACGAGCAGTACTTC	CASRNARDEQYF
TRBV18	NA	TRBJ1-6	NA	TGTGCCAGCTCACCCCCGGCGGTATCTGGGTATTCACCCCTCCACTTT	CASSPPAVSGYSPLHF
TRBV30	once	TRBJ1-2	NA	TGTGCCTGGAGTACCCCCGGCGGAATCTATGGCTACACCTTC	CAWSTPGGIYGYTF
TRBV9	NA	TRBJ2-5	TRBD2	TGTGCCAGCAGCCCGACTAGCGGGGGGGCCCTCGGAGAGACCCAGTACTTC	CASSPTSGGALGETQYF
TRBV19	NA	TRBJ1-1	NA	TGTGCCAGTAGTATAGAGTCTCTCGGGCGCCGAGAAGCTTTCTTT	CASSIESLGRREAFF
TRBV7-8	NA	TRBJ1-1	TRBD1	TGTGCCAGCAGCGGAGGGACAGGATTGAACACTGAAGCTTTCTTT	CASSGGTGLNTEAFF
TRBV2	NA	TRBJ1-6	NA	TGTGCCAGCAGTGAACAAGGATTTACGAATTCACCCCTCCACTTT	CASSEQGFTNSPLHF
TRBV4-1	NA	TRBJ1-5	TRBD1	TGCGCCAGCAGCCAATCTCTAACAGGGGGCGGTCAGCCCCAGCATTTT	CASSQSLTGGGQPQHF
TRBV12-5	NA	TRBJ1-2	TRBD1	TGTGCTAGTGGTTTGACCCGACAGGGGGTAAATCATGGCTACACCTTC	CASGLTRQGVNHGYTF
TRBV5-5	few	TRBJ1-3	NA	TGTGCCAGCAGCTTGGGAGGGAACCTTTCTGGAAACACCATATATTTT	CASSLGGNLSGNTIYF
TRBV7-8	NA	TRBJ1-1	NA	TGTGCCAGCAGTGATTATGGCACGGCCCATCTTGAAGCTTTCTTT	CASSDYGTAHLEAFF
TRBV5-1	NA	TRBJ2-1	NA	TGCGCCAGCAGCCCCCCCATGACAGCTTTCAATGAGCAGTTCTTC	CASSPPMTAFNEQFF
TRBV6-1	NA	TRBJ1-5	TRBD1	TGTGCCATTTTCAGGGGGCGCCGGGTTGATCAGCCCCAGCATTTT	CAIFRGRRVDQPQHF
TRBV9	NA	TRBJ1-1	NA	TGTGCCAGCAGCGTAAAACGTACAGATGAAGCTTTCTTT	CASSVKRTDEAFF
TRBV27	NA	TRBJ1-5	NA	TGTGCCAGCCGTGGTACCGGGACGGTCGATAATCAGCCCCAGCATTTT	CASRGTGTVDNQPQHF
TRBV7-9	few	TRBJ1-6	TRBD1	TGTGCCAGCAGCTTATTGGGACAGGCTAATTCACCCCTCCACTTT	CASSLLGQANSPLHF
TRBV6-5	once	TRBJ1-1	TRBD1	TGTGCCAGCAGTTACGCGACAGGGCAGGGTGAAGCTTTCTTT	CASSYATGQGEAFF
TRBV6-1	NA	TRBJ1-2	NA	TGTGCCAGCAGTGAAGCCACAGGGCCATATTATGGCTACACCTTC	CASSEATGPYYGYTF
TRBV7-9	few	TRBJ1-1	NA	TGTGCCAGCGAAACAGTCAAGAACACTGAAGCTTTCTTT	CASETVKNTEAFF
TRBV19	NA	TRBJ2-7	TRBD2	TGTGCCAGTAGCCCCGGGACTAGCTACGAGCAGTACTTC	CASSPGTSYEQYF
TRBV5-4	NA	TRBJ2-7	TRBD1	TGTGCCAGCAGCACGCGACAGGGTGGAACCTACGAGCAGTACTTC	CASSTRQGGTYEQYF
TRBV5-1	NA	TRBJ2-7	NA	TGCGCCAGCAGCGTAGGTACTTACCAACGCCTCGAGCAGTACTTC	CASSVGTYQRLEQYF
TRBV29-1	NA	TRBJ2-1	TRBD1	TGCAGCGTTGAAGGAGGGCGGGACAGGTCCTACAATGAGCAGTTCTTC	CSVEGGRDRSYNEQFF
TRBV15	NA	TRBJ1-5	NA	TGTGCCACCAGCAGAGATCCGGGGGCCGGGCAGCCCCAGCATTTT	CATSRDPGAGQPQHF
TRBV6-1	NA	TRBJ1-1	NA	TGTGCCAGCAGTGAATCGACGATATTTGAAGCTTTCTTT	CASSESTIFEAFF
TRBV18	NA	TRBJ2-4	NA	TGTGCCACCTCCCGAGTTTCTCCCCCCCAAAACATTCAGTACTTC	CATSRVSPPQNIQYF
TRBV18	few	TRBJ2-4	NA	TGTGCCAGCTCACGGACCAGGGAAAGCAAAAACATTCAGTACTTC	CASSRTRESKNIQYF
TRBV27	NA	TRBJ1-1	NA	TGTGCCAGCGGCGTAATGCTGAACACTGAAGCTTTCTTT	CASGVMLNTEAFF
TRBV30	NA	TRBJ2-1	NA	TGTGCCTGGAGTGTTTGGGGTAGTAAGGGGAATGAGCAGTTCTTC	CAWSVWGSKGNEQFF
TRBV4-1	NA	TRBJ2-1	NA	TGCGCCAGCAGCCACTTCGAGGCAGCCGTACTTAGGCCGCAGTTCTTC	CASSHFEAAVLRPQFF